These 26 T cell receptor beta chains were all obtained from the same sample, sequenced in a study of beta chain features in type 1 diabetes. What was sequenced were expressed TCRB transcripts, since all of the isolated RNA had been reverse transcribed. Only in-frame clones appear in the TCRdb table, and some are missing; sequencing was by immunoSEQ multiplex PCR. This table has over 500,000 clones, about 16% appearing once. Sequencing was carried out using naive CD4+ T cells from blood. These receptors all come from a man between 18 and 29 years old in good health.

This clone was seen a few times. J is TRBJ2-3 and V is TRBV4-3; D gene ambiguous. The V end was cut by 4 bases, the J end by 2 bases, with 7 bases between. The CDR3 is 13 amino acids. The V gene's germline CDR1 is LGHNA and CDR2 YSLEER. The CDR3 DNA reads TGCGCCAGCAGCCCCAGGCCCACAGATACGCAGTATTTT. Protein: CASSPRPTDTQYF.

The chain carries TRBV7-9 and TRBJ1-5, with D hard to call. The CDR3 has 16 residues. Germline-derived CDR1 and CDR2 are SEHNR and FQNEAQ (reference sequence). V lost 0 bases and J 2 bases, leaving 11 bases between the germline ends. The DNA for the CDR3 is TGTGCCAGCAGCTTAGCGATCCCGACGGGCAATCAGCCCCAGCATTTT. Protein product: CASSLAIPTGNQPQHF.

This clone occurred a few times. This chain links TRBV7-2 with TRBJ2-7; 11 bases align to TRBD2. Germline V gene sequence: CDR1 SGHTA, CDR2 FQGNSA. This CDR3 contains 15 residues. The trim removed 0 bases at V and 7 bases at J, leaving 5 bases unmatched. The CDR3: CASSLAGSGRGEQYF. CDR3 DNA: TGTGCCAGCAGCTTAGCGGGTAGCGGGAGGGGAGAGCAGTACTTC.

This clone has a handful of counts. The rearrangement uses TRBV28 and TRBJ2-7, with D unresolved. This CDR3 contains 14 residues. Germline V lookup: CDR1 MDHEN, CDR2 SYDVKM. The ends were cut back, 4 bases at V and 1 base at J, with 11 bases in the middle. The CDR3: CASSSGSPSYEQYF. For the CDR3, the DNA is TGTGCCAGCAGTTCGGGCAGCCCGTCCTACGAGCAGTACTTC.

J is TRBJ2-3 and V is TRBV7-2, with 10 bases identical to TRBD1. Trimming cost V 3 bases and J 3 bases; bases outside gene matches: 3. Germline V gene lookup returns CDR1 SGHTA and CDR2 FQGNSA. The CDR3 runs to 15 residues. This CDR3 is CASSLDRGRTDTQYF. CDR3 nucleotides: TGTGCCAGCAGCTTGGACAGGGGGAGGACAGATACGCAGTATTTT.

This clone was seen a few times. Other DNA sequences in the sample encode the same CDR3. This chain joins TRBV7-3 and TRBJ1-1; D unclear. V gave up 0 bases and J gave up 0 bases, with 2 bases separating them. Per the germline V gene, CDR1 is SGHTA and CDR2 is FQGTGA. The length of the CDR3 is 13 residues. CDR3 region: CASSLTVNTEAFF. The CDR3, as DNA: TGTGCCAGCAGCTTAACAGTGAACACTGAAGCTTTCTTT.

CDR3 bases: TGTGCCAGCAGTGAAGATTTGGGCACTGAAGCTTTCTTT. Its translation is CASSEDLGTEAFF. This chain links TRBV9 with TRBJ1-1; no clear D. V gave up 5 bases and J gave up 4 bases, with 12 bases separating them. This CDR3 region has 13 residues. Germline V gene data show CDR1 as SGDLS and CDR2 as YYNGEE.

A few counts support this clone. The CDR3: CASSQSGTSLYNEQFF. In DNA, the CDR3 is TGTGCCAGCAGCCAATCCGGGACGTCCCTGTACAATGAGCAGTTCTTC. The gene calls are TRBV14 and TRBJ2-1; D could derive from TRBD1 or TRBD2 (5 bases each). The germline V and J ends were trimmed by 2 bases and 4 bases, with 15 bases remaining between them. The CDR3 covers 16 residues. CDR1 and CDR2 (germline): SGHDN, FVKESK.

This clone has a handful of counts. The V gene is TRBV6-5, the J gene TRBJ2-7; 8 nucleotides line up with TRBD1. V lost 5 bases to trimming and J lost 6 bases; unmatched junction nucleotides: 3. This CDR3 spans 12 amino acids. Germline V gene sequence: CDR1 MNHEY, CDR2 SVGAGI. CDR3: CASSGQGFEQYF. Here the CDR3 DNA reads TGTGCCAGCAGTGGACAGGGTTTCGAGCAGTACTTC.

V usage is TRBV30 and J usage is TRBJ1-2; D gene unclear. V was clipped by 5 bases and J by 14 bases, with 33 bases between them. The CDR3 is 16 residues long. Looked up from germline, CDR1 is GTSNPN and CDR2 is SVGIG (reference sequence). In DNA form, the CDR3 reads TGTGCCTGGTCCCAAAAGGACCGTGCGGGTCGGCGCGCTAGGACCTTC. Its translation is CAWSQKDRAGRRARTF.

This chain links TRBV7-2 with TRBJ2-7; D unclear. This CDR3 region has 14 residues. Germline CDR1 SGHTA, CDR2 FQGNSA. Trimming shortened V by 1 base and J by 2 bases, and 9 bases separated the two germline ends. CDR3 nucleotide sequence: TGTGCCAGCAGCTTAGGGATCAGCCCCTACGAGCAGTACTTC. Protein: CASSLGISPYEQYF.

A few counts support this clone. The chain recombines TRBV7-9 with TRBJ1-5; D perhaps matches TRBD1 (5 bases). CDR1 SEHNR and CDR2 FQNEAQ come from the germline V gene (reference sequence). V shed 4 bases and J shed 3 bases, with 10 bases lying between them. The CDR3 has 14 residues. CDR3 DNA sequence: TGTGCCAGCAGCTCCCGACAGATCAATCAGCCCCAGCATTTT. Translation gives CASSSRQINQPQHF.

Only a few counts were recorded for this clone. The V and J genes are TRBV5-4 and TRBJ1-1; 8 nucleotides line up with TRBD1. J lost 4 bases, V lost 3 bases, and 8 bases had no gene match. The CDR3 has 15 amino acids. Per the germline V gene, CDR1 is SGHNT and CDR2 is YYREEE (reference sequence). The CDR3 here is CASSYRDRRLTEAFF. The DNA of the CDR3 is TGTGCCAGCAGCTACCGGGACAGGCGTCTCACTGAAGCTTTCTTT.

This clone has just a few counts. The chain uses TRBV30 and TRBJ2-5; TRBD1 agrees at 7 bases. Germline trimming cut 0 bases from V and 2 bases from J; bases unmatched to any gene: 3. The CDR3 loop spans 14 amino acids. The germline CDR1 and CDR2 sequences are GTSNPN and SVGIG (reference sequence). CDR3 bases: TGTGCCTGGAGTGTAACAGGGGAACAAGAGACCCAGTACTTC. The encoded protein is CAWSVTGEQETQYF.

This chain joins TRBV7-9 and TRBJ1-3; 7 positions match TRBD1. J lost 3 bases, V lost 3 bases, and 8 bases had no gene match. The CDR3 loop spans 16 amino acids. The germline V gene has CDR1 SEHNR and CDR2 FQNEAQ (reference sequence). The CDR3 DNA sequence: TGTGCCAGCAGCTTCTTTACGCAGGGGGTTGGAAACACCATATATTTT. This sequence encodes CASSFFTQGVGNTIYF. Full variable domain (outside the CDR3, taken from reference TRBV7-9 and TRBJ1-3): DTGVSQNPRHKITKRGQNVTFRCDPISEHNRLYWYRQTLGQGPEFLTYFQNEAQLEKSRLLSDRFSAERPKGSFSTLEIQRTEQGDSAMYLCASSFFTQGVGNTIYFGEGSWLTVV.

The gene calls are TRBV29-1 and TRBJ1-1; D gene ambiguous. This CDR3 spans 14 amino acids. Germline CDR1 reads SQVTM; CDR2 reads ANQGSEA. V gave up 3 bases and J gave up 6 bases, with 17 bases separating them. CDR3 region: CSVELRLGRSEAFF. The CDR3 DNA is TGCAGCGTTGAGTTGCGGCTCGGGCGGTCTGAAGCTTTCTTT.

This clone was seen repeatedly, ten times or more. The chain joins TRBV7-9 to TRBJ2-6; D not resolved. The CDR3 is 8 amino acids. Germline V gene lookup returns CDR1 SEHNR and CDR2 FQNEAQ (reference sequence). Trimming stripped 5 bases from V and 19 bases from J, with 6 bases between. DNA for the CDR3: TGTGCCAGCAGCCCGGAAACTTTC. It codes for CASSPETF.

The chain has TRBV19 and TRBJ1-5; possible D gene TRBD1, 6 bases. The germline V gene encodes CDR1 LNHDA and CDR2 SQIVND (reference sequence). V dropped 11 bases and J dropped 2 bases, with 10 bases sitting between them. This CDR3 spans 12 amino acids. The CDR3 here is CALGGGNQPQHF. The CDR3 bases are TGTGCCCTCGGGGGCGGCAATCAGCCCCAGCATTTT.

This clone showed up just a few times. The chain uses TRBV7-2 and TRBJ2-3; D is unclear. The germline V gene encodes CDR1 SGHTA and CDR2 FQGNSA. The CDR3 length is 14 residues. Trimming left V 2 bases short and J 5 bases short, with 11 bases between. This CDR3 reads CASSLFPVGDTQYF. CDR3 in DNA: TGTGCCAGCAGCTTATTTCCAGTCGGAGATACGCAGTATTTT.

This clone has only a few counts. The rearrangement links TRBV10-2 to TRBJ2-7; no reliable D call. The germline V gene encodes CDR1 WSHSY and CDR2 SAAADI. V was pared by 4 bases and J by 6 bases, with 19 bases between. This CDR3 spans 15 amino acids. The CDR3 sequence: CASSVRDLGSLEQYF. The CDR3 DNA follows: TGCGCCAGCAGTGTCCGAGACCTAGGCTCGCTCGAGCAGTACTTC.

The gene calls are TRBV7-3 and TRBJ1-2; no clear D gene. The CDR3 is 15 residues long. Per germline, CDR1 SGHTA and CDR2 FQGTGA. Trimming shortened V by 4 bases and J by 1 base, and 13 bases separated the two germline ends. CDR3 loop: CASSSDILYNYGYTF. The CDR3, as DNA: TGTGCCAGCAGCTCTGACATCCTTTATAACTATGGCTACACCTTC.

The chain links TRBV7-8 to TRBJ2-7; unclear D gene. V was clipped by 0 bases and J by 7 bases, with 7 bases between them. Germline V gives CDR1 SGHVS, CDR2 FQNEAQ. CDR3 length: 12 amino acids. The CDR3 DNA is TGTGCCAGCAGCTTAGCCCGGATGGAGCAGTACTTC. Translating gives CASSLARMEQYF.

This clone has just a few counts. This chain links TRBV28 with TRBJ1-2; no clear D. V lost 2 bases, J lost 5 bases, and 18 bases lay in between. Germline V gives CDR1 MDHEN, CDR2 SYDVKM. This CDR3 spans 16 amino acids. CDR3 bases: TGTGCCAGCAGTTTAGCCCCCATTAGCTCAGGTTATGGCTACACCTTC. Amino acid sequence: CASSLAPISSGYGYTF.

Ten or more counts support this clone. The gene calls are TRBV4-3 and TRBJ2-1; D call uncertain. Germline loops: CDR1 LGHNA, CDR2 YSLEER. The germline V and J ends were trimmed by 2 bases and 5 bases, with 7 bases remaining between them. The CDR3 totals 13 residues. The CDR3 loop is CASSQLENNEQFF. In DNA form, the CDR3 reads TGCGCCAGCAGCCAACTCGAAAACAATGAGCAGTTCTTC.

This clone was found a few times. The rearrangement links TRBV9 to TRBJ1-6, with D perhaps matching TRBD1 (5 bases). V was shortened by 0 bases and J by 10 bases, with 8 bases between the two germline ends. Germline CDR1 is SGDLS and CDR2 is YYNGEE. CDR3 length: 13 residues. This CDR3 is CASSVEGRSPLHF. The CDR3 nucleotides are TGTGCCAGCAGCGTAGAGGGACGATCACCCCTCCACTTT.

This clone appeared a few times. The V and J genes are TRBV27 and TRBJ2-5; no reliable D call. CDR1 and CDR2 (germline): MNHEY, SMNVEV (reference sequence). The CDR3 is 15 amino acids. The V gene lost 4 bases and the J gene lost 3 bases, with 15 bases spanning the gap. The CDR3 DNA sequence: TGTGCCAGCAGTTCCGACAAGGGCAGCAAAGAGACCCAGTACTTC. Translating it yields CASSSDKGSKETQYF.